The entry below describes one T cell receptor beta chain. Its specificity is not known. The sample belongs to a study of cytomegalovirus exposure and HLA in healthy donors. Broader study findings: The study put 150 or so TCR beta chains on its list as cytomegalovirus-associated. Despite most TCR sequences being rare, some public TCRs occurred in many donors.

Clones were sequenced by immunoSEQ multiplex PCR, and TCRdb holds only the in-frame ones, with some missing. The table records 85,000 to 120,000 clones, about 95% of them present only once. Trimming took 2 bases from V and 2 from J, leaving 10 bases between them. The CDR3 spans 14 residues. Germline V gives CDR1 MGHDK, CDR2 SYGVNS. Sequenced input: PBMCs. The receptor was isolated from a woman younger than 30 in good health and CMV-seronegative. This chain uses TRBV25-1 with TRBJ2-7; D is perhaps TRBD1 (5 bases). The CDR3 bases are TGTGCCAGCAGTGAAGGACAAGGCACCTACGAGCAGTACTTC. Its protein product is CASSEGQGTYEQYF.